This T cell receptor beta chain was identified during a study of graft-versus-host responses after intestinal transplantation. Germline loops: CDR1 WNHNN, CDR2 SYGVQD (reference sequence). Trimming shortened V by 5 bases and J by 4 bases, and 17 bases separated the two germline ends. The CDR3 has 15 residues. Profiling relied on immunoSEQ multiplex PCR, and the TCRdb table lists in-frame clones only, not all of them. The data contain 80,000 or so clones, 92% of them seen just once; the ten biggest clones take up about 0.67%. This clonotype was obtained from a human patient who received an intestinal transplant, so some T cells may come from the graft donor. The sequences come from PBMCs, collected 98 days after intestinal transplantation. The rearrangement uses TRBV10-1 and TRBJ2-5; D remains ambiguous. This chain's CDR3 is CASSRKSWVGETQYF. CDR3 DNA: TGCGCCAGCAGTCGGAAGAGCTGGGTGGGAGAGACCCAGTACTTC.